Included here is one TCR beta chain sequence, with context. Its antigen is undetermined. The germline V gene encodes CDR1 MNHEY and CDR2 SVGAGI. V was shortened by 5 bases and J by 5 bases, with 18 bases between the two germline ends. The CDR3 is made up of 15 amino acids. Primers for the PCR totalled 60 Vbeta and 13 Jbeta. Here immunoSEQ multiplex PCR was the method, and the copy in TCRdb shows in-frame clones only, minus some. With about 200,000 clones in the sample, the ten largest clones hold roughly 1.2%. This entry comes from a study of cytomegalovirus exposure and HLA in healthy donors. Across the whole study: Genetic ancestry analysis placed about 80% of the 300 to 500 donors that were genotyped in the Caucasian-associated cluster.

The study's findings and limits: V- and J-gene trimming in TCR beta was tied to a missense DCLRE1C variant by an analysis performed later.

The sequence derives from a girl aged 2 to 10 in good health and CMV-seropositive. This chain joins TRBV6-5 and TRBJ2-5; D possibly corresponds to TRBD2 (6 bases). The specimen sequenced was PBMCs. This CDR3 reads CASSPLGGSLETQYF. The CDR3 DNA is TGTGCCAGCAGTCCCCTTGGGGGGAGTCTCGAGACCCAGTACTTC.